What follows are 12 T cell receptor beta chains derived from one specimen sequenced in a study of T cells in Graves' hyperthyroidism and ophthalmopathy. TCR beta CDR3 region amplification was performed from RNA transcripts. A first-round RT-PCR of the TCR CDR3 used the HTBI primer set. TCRdb ran MiXCR on the multiplex PCR reads and lists one entry per CDR3 protein. This table has approximately 510,000 distinct CDR3 sequences, 46% appearing once. The sample taken for sequencing was peripheral blood or thyroid tissue (not recorded which). These receptors all stem from an adult woman with Graves' disease, either hyperthyroidism or ophthalmopathy (not recorded which).

This clonotype was seen more than once but under ten times. The chain couples TRBV7-6 to TRBJ2-2; D possibly matches TRBD1 or TRBD2 (5 bases each). Trimming took 3 bases from V and 4 from J, leaving 12 bases between them. This CDR3 spans 15 amino acids. Germline V gene sequence: CDR1 SGHVS, CDR2 FNYEAQ. DNA for the CDR3: TGTGCCAGCAGCTTGGCGGCGAGGGGCACCGGGGAGCTGTTTTTT. This sequence encodes CASSLAARGTGELFF.

As for this clonotype: A read error may explain this, as a much larger clone is one base away. The rearrangement uses TRBV5-1 and TRBJ2-5; maybe TRBD1 (5 bases). Germline V gene sequence: CDR1 SGHRS, CDR2 YFSETQ. This CDR3 has 15 amino acids. This CDR3 is CAGSLPSQGTETQYF. CDR3 coding DNA: TGCGCCGGCAGCTTACCCTCTCAGGGTACGGAGACCCAGTACTTC. Looking up the rest from reference TRBV5-1 and TRBJ2-5 gives the full variable domain: KAGVTQTPRYLIKTRGQQVTLSCSPISGHRSVSWYQQTPGQGLQFLFEYFSETQRNKGNFPGRFSGRQFSNSRSEMNVSTLELGDSALYLCAGSLPSQGTETQYFGPGTRLLVL.

The rearrangement links TRBV19 to TRBJ1-1; D might be TRBD1 (6 bases). The V gene's germline CDR1 is LNHDA and CDR2 SQIVND (reference sequence). The CDR3 consists of 14 residues. Trimming took 4 bases from V and 3 from J, leaving 12 bases between them. CDR3 sequence reads: CASSRLAGDTEAFF. CDR3 DNA sequence: TGTGCCAGTAGTAGGTTGGCAGGGGACACTGAAGCTTTCTTT. Variable domain in full (rest from reference TRBV19 and TRBJ1-1): DGGITQSPKYLFRKEGQNVTLSCEQNLNHDAMYWYRQDPGQGLRLIYYSQIVNDFQKGDIAEGYSVSREKKESFPLTVTSAQKNPTAFYLCASSRLAGDTEAFFGQGTRLTVV.

The chain recombines TRBV25-1 with TRBJ1-5, with D possibly matching TRBD1 (6 bases). The CDR3 loop spans 14 amino acids. V was pared by 4 bases and J by 3 bases, with 10 bases between. Germline V gene lookup returns CDR1 MGHDK and CDR2 SYGVNS. The DNA for the CDR3 is TGTGCCAGCAGTGGGACAGCGGCCAATCAGCCCCAGCATTTT. This codes for CASSGTAANQPQHF.

In this sample, this clonotype turned up many times. The rearrangement joins TRBV20-1 to TRBJ1-5; maybe TRBD1 (5 bases). V was pared by 0 bases and J by 3 bases, with 9 bases between. The CDR3 is 14 residues long. Germline loops: CDR1 DFQATT, CDR2 SNEGSKA (reference sequence). CDR3 amino acids: CSAREPRDNQPQHF. The CDR3 coding sequence is TGCAGTGCTAGAGAGCCCAGGGACAATCAGCCCCAGCATTTT.

As to this clonotype: The junction shows a germline mismatch at one end, possibly a read error. This chain joins TRBV5-1 and TRBJ2-7; 9 bases agree with TRBD2. Per germline, CDR1 SGHRS and CDR2 YFSETQ. The CDR3 has 15 amino acids. The CDR3 spells CASSFSGSLSQERYF. The CDR3 region has the DNA TGCGCCAGCAGCTTTAGCGGGAGCCTTTCGCAAGAGCGGTACTTC.

In its sample, this clonotype was seen a few times. The chain uses TRBV10-3 and TRBJ2-2, with a possible D match to TRBD1 (6 bases). The CDR3 covers 16 residues. V lost 3 bases to trimming and J lost 4 bases, with 15 bases between them. The germline CDR1 and CDR2 sequences are ENHRY and SYGVKD. CDR3 in amino acids: CAISDEAGAVTGELFF. CDR3 coding DNA: TGTGCCATCAGTGATGAGGCAGGGGCCGTCACCGGGGAGCTGTTTTTT.

This clonotype was seen many times. The genes are TRBV10-2 and TRBJ1-2; no clear D. Per the germline V gene, CDR1 is WSHSY and CDR2 is SAAADI. V gave up 0 bases and J gave up 8 bases, with 16 bases separating them. There are 15 residues in the CDR3. The CDR3 reads CASSESNGGPKGYTF. The CDR3 region has the DNA TGCGCCAGCAGTGAGTCAAACGGCGGTCCTAAAGGCTACACCTTC.

The chain links TRBV7-9 to TRBJ2-3; no clear D gene. CDR3 size: 11 residues. Germline V lookup: CDR1 SEHNR, CDR2 FQNEAQ (reference sequence). V gave up 4 bases and J gave up 5 bases, with 4 bases separating them. The CDR3 spells CASSSRDTQYF. The CDR3 nucleotides are TGTGCCAGCAGCTCGAGAGATACGCAGTATTTT.

In its sample, this clonotype was seen many times. The chain links TRBV6-1 to TRBJ2-5, with 11 bases identical to TRBD1. The J segment lost 4 bases and the V segment lost 6 bases, leaving 4 bases of the junction unmatched. The CDR3 has 14 amino acids. Germline CDR1 and CDR2: MNHNS and SASEGT. This CDR3 is CASRAGTGGETQYF. Written as DNA, the CDR3 is TGTGCCAGCAGGGCAGGGACAGGGGGAGAGACCCAGTACTTC.

This clonotype is a singleton in its sample. V and J are TRBV7-2 and TRBJ2-6, with D possibly called TRBD1 or TRBD2 (5 bases each). The CDR3 is 15 residues long. Deletions cut 5 bases from V and 2 bases from J, with 10 bases between. Germline CDR1 and CDR2: SGHTA and FQGNSA. The CDR3 nucleotides are TGTGCCAGCAGCCCCATGGGGGCTGGGGCCAACGTCCTGACTTTC. This encodes CASSPMGAGANVLTF.

This clonotype was counted ten times or more. The CDR3 DNA reads TGTGCCAGCAGCCGAGTATCCGGGACTAGCATCTACGAGCAGTACTTC. Its protein is CASSRVSGTSIYEQYF. The J gene is TRBJ2-7, the V gene TRBV7-2; 9 bases fit TRBD2. Germline CDR1 is SGHTA and CDR2 is FQGNSA. CDR3 size: 16 residues. The trim removed 5 bases at V and 3 bases at J, leaving 11 bases unmatched.